This T cell receptor beta chain was sequenced during a study of human CD8 memory T cell subsets. TCR beta was sequenced from UMI-tagged 5' RACE libraries. TCRdb re-called the 5' RACE reads and catalogs CDR3 proteins one per entry, DNA excluded. Its table records some 6,900 distinct CDR3 sequences. The CDR3 length is 13 residues. Germline values: CDR1 MDHEN, CDR2 SYDVKM. Study conclusions and caveats: According to Chao1 estimates, stem-like memory T cells seemed more diverse than precursor exhausted T cells were. The T cell repertoires of the stem-like memory and precursor exhausted subsets exhibited minimal overlap with one another.

As regards this clonotype: The antigen remains undetermined.

Classification as TPEX applied to CCR7+ PD-1+ TIGIT+ early memory CD8+ T cells bearing exhausted-like traits. Buffy coats of healthy donors supplied the PBMC. The V and J genes are TRBV28 and TRBJ2-7. The sequenced material came from CD8+ T cells from PBMCs. The sequence came from a human donor in good health. CDR3 region: CATRLQSSYEQYF. Filled out from reference TRBV28 and TRBJ2-7, the complete variable domain reads DVKVTQSSRYLVKRTGEKVFLECVQDMDHENMFWYRQDPGLGLRLIYFSYDVKMKEKGDIPEGYSVSREKKERFSLILESASTNQTSMYLCATRLQSSYEQYFGPGTRLTVT.